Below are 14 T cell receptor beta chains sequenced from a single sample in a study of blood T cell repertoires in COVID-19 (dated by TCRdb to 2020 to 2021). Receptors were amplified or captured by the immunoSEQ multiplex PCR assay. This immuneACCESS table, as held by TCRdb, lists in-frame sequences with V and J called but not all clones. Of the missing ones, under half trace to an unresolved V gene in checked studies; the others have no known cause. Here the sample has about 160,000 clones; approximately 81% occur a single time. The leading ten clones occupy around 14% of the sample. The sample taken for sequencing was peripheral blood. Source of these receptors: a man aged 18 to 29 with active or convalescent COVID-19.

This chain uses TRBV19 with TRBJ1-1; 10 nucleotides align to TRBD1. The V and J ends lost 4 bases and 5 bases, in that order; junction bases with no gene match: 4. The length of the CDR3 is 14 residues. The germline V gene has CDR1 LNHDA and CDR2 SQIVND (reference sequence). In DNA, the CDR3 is TGTGCCAGTAGTAAGACAGGGGGCAGAACTGAAGCTTTCTTT. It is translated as CASSKTGGRTEAFF.

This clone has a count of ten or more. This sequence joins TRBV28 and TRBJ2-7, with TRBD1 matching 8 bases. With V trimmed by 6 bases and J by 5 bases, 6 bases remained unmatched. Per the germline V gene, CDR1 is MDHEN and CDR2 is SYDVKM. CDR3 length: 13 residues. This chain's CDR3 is CASRLPGGNEQYF. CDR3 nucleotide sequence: TGTGCCAGCAGGCTCCCAGGGGGCAACGAGCAGTACTTC.

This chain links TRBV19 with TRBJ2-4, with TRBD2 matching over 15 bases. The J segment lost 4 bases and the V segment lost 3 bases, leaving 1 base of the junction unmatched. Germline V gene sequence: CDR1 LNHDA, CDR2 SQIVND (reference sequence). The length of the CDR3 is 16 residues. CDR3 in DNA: TGTGCCAGTAGTATCGGACTAGCGGGAGGGAAAAACATTCAGTACTTC. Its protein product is CASSIGLAGGKNIQYF.

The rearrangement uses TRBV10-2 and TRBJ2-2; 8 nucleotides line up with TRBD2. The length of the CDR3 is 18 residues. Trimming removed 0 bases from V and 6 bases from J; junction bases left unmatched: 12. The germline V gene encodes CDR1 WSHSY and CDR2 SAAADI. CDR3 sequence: CASSESGPGGRFAGELFF. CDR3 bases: TGCGCCAGCAGTGAGTCCGGGCCGGGCGGGAGGTTCGCCGGGGAGCTGTTTTTT.

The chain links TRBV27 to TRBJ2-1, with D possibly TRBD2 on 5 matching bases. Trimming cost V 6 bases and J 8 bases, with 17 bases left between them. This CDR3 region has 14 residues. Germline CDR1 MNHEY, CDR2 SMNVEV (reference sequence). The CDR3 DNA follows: TGTGCCAGCAGCTCCGGGGTGGTTCGCCATGAGCAGTTCTTC. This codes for CASSSGVVRHEQFF.

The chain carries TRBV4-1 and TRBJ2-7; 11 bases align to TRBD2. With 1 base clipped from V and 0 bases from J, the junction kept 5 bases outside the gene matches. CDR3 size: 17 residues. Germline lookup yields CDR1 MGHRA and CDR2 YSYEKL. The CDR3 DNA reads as TGCGCCAGCAGCCAAGTGACTAGCGGGGCTTTCTCCTACGAGCAGTACTTC. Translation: CASSQVTSGAFSYEQYF.

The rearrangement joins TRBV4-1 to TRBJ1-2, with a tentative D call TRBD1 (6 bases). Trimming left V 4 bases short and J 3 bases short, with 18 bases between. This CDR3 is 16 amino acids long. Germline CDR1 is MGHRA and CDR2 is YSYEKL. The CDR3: CASSLQGWGQDYGYTF. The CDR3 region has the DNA TGCGCCAGCAGCCTCCAGGGGTGGGGGCAGGACTATGGCTACACCTTC.

The CDR3 DNA is TGTGCCAGCAGTGGAAATACAGGGGCGGGATATGAAAAACTGTTTTTT. Translating it yields CASSGNTGAGYEKLFF. The chain employs TRBV6-1 and TRBJ1-4; 7 bases agree with TRBD1. Germline loops: CDR1 MNHNS, CDR2 SASEGT. The CDR3 is 16 residues long. V dropped 4 bases and J dropped 6; count of bases not matched to a gene: 11.

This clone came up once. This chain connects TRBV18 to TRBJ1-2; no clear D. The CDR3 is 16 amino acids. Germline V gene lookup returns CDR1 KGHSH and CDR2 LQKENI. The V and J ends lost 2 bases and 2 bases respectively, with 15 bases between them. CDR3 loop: CASSPIRGDNNYGYTF. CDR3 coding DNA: TGTGCCAGCTCACCAATTCGGGGTGATAACAACTATGGCTACACCTTC.

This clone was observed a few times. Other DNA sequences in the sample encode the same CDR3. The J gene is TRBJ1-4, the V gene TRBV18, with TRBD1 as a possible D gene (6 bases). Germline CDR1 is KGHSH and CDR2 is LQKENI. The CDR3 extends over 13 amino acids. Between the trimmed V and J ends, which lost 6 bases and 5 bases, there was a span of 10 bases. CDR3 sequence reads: CASSPGQNEKLFF. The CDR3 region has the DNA TGTGCCAGCTCCCCAGGACAGAATGAAAAACTGTTTTTT.

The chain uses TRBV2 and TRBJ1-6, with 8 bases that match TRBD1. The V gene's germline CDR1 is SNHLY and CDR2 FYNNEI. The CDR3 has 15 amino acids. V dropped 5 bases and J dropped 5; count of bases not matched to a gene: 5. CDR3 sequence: CASSNGQGDNSPLHF. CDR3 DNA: TGTGCCAGCAGTAATGGACAGGGCGATAATTCACCCCTCCACTTT.

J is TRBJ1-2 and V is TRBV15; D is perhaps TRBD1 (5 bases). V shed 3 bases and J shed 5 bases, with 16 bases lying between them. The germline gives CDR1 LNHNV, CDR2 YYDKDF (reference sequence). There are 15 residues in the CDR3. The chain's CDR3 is CATSSPGQAMYGYTF. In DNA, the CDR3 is TGTGCCACCAGCAGTCCAGGACAAGCCATGTATGGCTACACCTTC.

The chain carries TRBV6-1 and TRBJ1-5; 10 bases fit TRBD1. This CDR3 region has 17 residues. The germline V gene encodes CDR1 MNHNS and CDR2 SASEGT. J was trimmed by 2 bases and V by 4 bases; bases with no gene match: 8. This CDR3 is CASSAGQGIDRNQPQHF. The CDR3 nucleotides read TGTGCCAGCAGTGCGGGACAGGGGATCGATCGCAATCAGCCCCAGCATTTT.

The CDR3 nucleotides read TGTGCCAGCAGCCTTACATCAGGATCCTACAATGAGCAGTTCTTC. Translated, it gives CASSLTSGSYNEQFF. The chain has TRBV3-1 (or the pseudogene TRBV3-2) and TRBJ2-1, with D hard to call. The germline CDR1 and CDR2 sequences are LGHDT and YNNKEL (reference sequence). The CDR3 consists of 15 residues. V shed 4 bases and J shed 1 base, with 11 bases lying between them.